The 9 T cell receptor beta chains in this list originate from one sample, sequenced in a study of OX40 agonist ivuxolimab in advanced cancers. The data were produced by immunoSEQ multiplex PCR, yet TCRdb's version contains in-frame clones alone and is incomplete. The data contain 74,000 or so clones, around 93% of them singletons. Sequenced material: CD4+ or CD8+ T cells sorted from blood, taken in a trial of the OX40 agonist ivuxolimab. These receptors all come from an adult with an advanced solid tumor such as melanoma, head and neck, liver or kidney cancer.

The gene calls are TRBV7-9 and TRBJ2-7, with D uncertain. Germline CDR1 is SEHNR and CDR2 is FQNEAQ (reference sequence). Trimming removed 5 bases from V and 6 bases from J, with 11 bases in between. The CDR3 consists of 12 residues. In nucleotides, the CDR3 is TGTGCCAGCAGCCCCTGGCCCTCCGAGCAGTACTTC. The encoded protein is CASSPWPSEQYF.

The chain joins TRBV4-2 to TRBJ1-4, with D hard to call. The CDR3 has 17 residues. V was trimmed by 0 bases and J by 0 bases, leaving 11 bases between them. The germline V gene encodes CDR1 LGHNA and CDR2 YNFKEQ. The CDR3 protein is CASSQDRAEATNEKLFF. In DNA form, the CDR3 reads TGTGCCAGCAGCCAAGATCGGGCGGAGGCAACTAATGAAAAACTGTTTTTT.

This rearrangement joins TRBV5-4 to TRBJ2-7; no firm D call. Per the germline V gene, CDR1 is SGHNT and CDR2 is YYREEE (reference sequence). This CDR3 has 14 amino acids. The V end lost 0 bases, the J end lost 6 bases, and 13 bases lay between the germline ends. The chain's CDR3 is CASSLANVPLEQYF. CDR3 coding DNA: TGTGCCAGCAGCTTGGCGAACGTCCCCCTCGAGCAGTACTTC. Filled out from reference TRBV5-4 and TRBJ2-7, the complete variable domain reads ETGVTQSPTHLIKTRGQQVTLRCSSQSGHNTVSWYQQALGQGPQFIFQYYREEENGRGNFPPRFSGLQFPNYSSELNVNALELDDSALYLCASSLANVPLEQYFGPGTRLTVT.

The chain uses TRBV5-8 and TRBJ1-5; D is unresolved. The CDR3 spans 11 residues. The V and J ends lost 6 bases and 5 bases respectively, with 6 bases between them. CDR1 and CDR2 from the germline V gene are SGHTS and YDEGEE. CDR3: CASKGHQPQHF. In DNA, the CDR3 is TGTGCCAGCAAAGGTCATCAGCCCCAGCATTTT.

This rearrangement joins TRBV10-3 to TRBJ2-3, with 14 bases that match TRBD2. There are 18 residues in the CDR3. Trimming cost V 6 bases and J 3 bases; bases outside gene matches: 11. Germline CDR1 reads ENHRY; CDR2 reads SYGVKD. The chain's CDR3 is CAISRMGLAGEGTDTQYF. CDR3 nucleotide sequence: TGTGCCATCAGCAGAATGGGACTAGCGGGAGAGGGGACAGATACGCAGTATTTT.

V usage is TRBV6-5 and J usage is TRBJ2-3, with 8 bases identical to TRBD1. The CDR3 has 14 residues. Per the germline V gene, CDR1 is MNHEY and CDR2 is SVGAGI. Unmatched junction bases numbered 4, after V lost 6 bases and J lost 2 bases. The CDR3 coding sequence is TGTGCCAGCAGGGGACAGGTAATCACAGATACGCAGTATTTT. It is translated as CASRGQVITDTQYF.

The rearrangement uses TRBV18 and TRBJ2-1; 10 bases align to TRBD1. CDR1 and CDR2 (germline): KGHSH, LQKENI. This CDR3 has 12 amino acids. V dropped 7 bases and J dropped 14; count of bases not matched to a gene: 8. CDR3 DNA: TGTGCCAGCTTGGGACAGGGGAACATAAAGTTCTTC. The encoded protein is CASLGQGNIKFF.

The chain uses TRBV15 and TRBJ2-1; perhaps TRBD2 as D (5 bases). Germline V gene sequence: CDR1 LNHNV, CDR2 YYDKDF (reference sequence). This CDR3 is 13 amino acids long. V was cut by 6 bases and J by 5 bases, with 11 bases left in between. In nucleotides, the CDR3 is TGTGCCACCAGTTGGCCCGGGGACAATGAGCAGTTCTTC. Its protein product is CATSWPGDNEQFF.

The V gene is TRBV27, the J gene TRBJ1-1; D is ambiguous. Trimming cost V 4 bases and J 4 bases, with 13 bases left between them. This CDR3 is built from 14 residues. The V gene's germline CDR1 is MNHEY and CDR2 SMNVEV (reference sequence). CDR3 sequence: CASSSLAGVTEAFF. The CDR3 nucleotides are TGTGCCAGCAGTTCCCTCGCAGGCGTCACTGAAGCTTTCTTT.